This T cell receptor beta chain was recorded in a study of blood T cell repertoires in COVID-19. Overall study context: Sample material is recorded as cDNA or gDNA derived from T cells, B-cell-depleted T cells, or PBMCs.

This CDR3 contains 14 residues. Trimming cost V 2 bases and J 0 bases; bases outside gene matches: 3. Germline V CDR1 and CDR2: GTSNPN, SVGIG (reference sequence). Repertoires were generated with immunoSEQ multiplex PCR, while TCRdb's copy carries only in-frame clones and drops some. Of 80,000 to 95,000 clones in the sample, over 75% were seen once. The genes are TRBV30 and TRBJ2-7, with 8 bases fitting TRBD1. Sequenced material: peripheral blood. The TCR sequence derives from an elderly man with active or convalescent COVID-19. CDR3 nucleotide sequence: TGTGCCTGGAGTTGGGACAGGAGCTCCTACGAGCAGTACTTC. As protein: CAWSWDRSSYEQYF. Based on the CDR3 plus reference TRBV30 and TRBJ2-7, the full variable domain is SQTIHQWPATLVQPVGSPLSLECTVEGTSNPNLYWYRQAAGRGLQLLFYSVGIGQISSEVPQNLSASRPQDRQFILSSKKLLLSDSGFYLCAWSWDRSSYEQYFGPGTRLTVT.